Below are 23 T cell receptor beta chains sequenced from a single sample in a study of CXCR3-negative and CXCR3-positive naive CD8 T cells. Overall study findings and caveats: In CXCR3-positive naive cells, the TRB CDR3s were more hydrophobic than in CXCR3-negative naive cells.

Researchers prepared the TRB cDNA libraries using 5' RACE with UMI labels. After re-calling the 5' RACE reads, TCRdb lists one entry per CDR3 protein, DNA absent. The repertoire table contains 90,000 to 100,000 distinct CDR3 sequences. Their antigen targets remain unknown. Material for sequencing was naive CXCR3+ CD8+ T cells from blood. Subset here: CD45RO-CCR7+CD27+CD95- naive CD8+ T cells expressing CXCR3 (TNR3+). These receptors all come from a human donor in good health. Some clones in this sample may be carry-over from other donors' samples.

The J gene is TRBJ2-4, the V gene TRBV30. CDR3 length: 13 amino acids. The V gene's germline CDR1 is GTSNPN and CDR2 SVGIG (reference sequence). This CDR3 is CAWSVGWGNIQYF.

J is TRBJ2-7 and V is TRBV25-1. The CDR3 consists of 12 residues. Germline V lookup: CDR1 MGHDK, CDR2 SYGVNS. The CDR3 reads CASSVTRYEQYF.

The CDR3: CASSQGTATYEQYF. J is TRBJ2-7 and V is TRBV4-3; TCRdb proposes TRBD1, but this gene call is untestable without DNA. Germline V gene sequence: CDR1 LGHNA, CDR2 YSLEER. The CDR3 totals 14 residues.

This chain links TRBV7-2 with TRBJ1-6. The CDR3 consists of 14 residues. The germline V gene encodes CDR1 SGHTA and CDR2 FQGNSA. The chain's CDR3 is CASSSLTAGSPLHF.

The chain combines TRBV9 with TRBJ1-2; TCRdb's D call, TRBD1, is unchecked because there is no DNA. This CDR3 is 14 amino acids long. From germline, CDR1 is SGDLS and CDR2 YYNGEE. The chain's CDR3 is CASSGTGVNYGYTF.

This rearrangement joins TRBV28 to TRBJ2-7; TCRdb indicates TRBD1, and absent DNA this call remains unverified. There are 18 residues in the CDR3. The germline V gene has CDR1 MDHEN and CDR2 SYDVKM. CDR3 amino acids: CASSFPLKQEDSSYEQYF.

CDR3 region: CANGGPTEAFF. The V call is TRBV2, the J call TRBJ1-1. The CDR3 covers 11 residues. The V gene's germline CDR1 is SNHLY and CDR2 FYNNEI.

The J gene is TRBJ2-7, the V gene TRBV6-5; TCRdb's D call of TRBD1 is untestable without DNA. This CDR3 comprises 15 residues. From germline, CDR1 is MNHEY and CDR2 SVGAGI. The CDR3: CASSYSIGAAYEQYF.

The V gene is TRBV6-4, the J gene TRBJ1-5. This CDR3 spans 15 amino acids. From germline, CDR1 is MRHNA and CDR2 SNTAGT. The CDR3 sequence: CASSPRGGGNQPQHF.

V and J are TRBV5-6 and TRBJ2-7; TCRdb lists TRBD1, though no DNA is available to test this call. This CDR3 has 14 amino acids. Per germline, CDR1 SGHDT and CDR2 YYEEEE. CDR3 loop: CASSLVGQHYEQYF.

This sequence joins TRBV4-3 and TRBJ2-1; TCRdb indicates TRBD2, and absent DNA this call remains unverified. Germline V gene lookup returns CDR1 LGHNA and CDR2 YSLEER. The CDR3 is made up of 17 amino acids. CDR3 loop: CASSQDAAGGHSNEQFF.

The chain is built from TRBV7-6 and TRBJ2-5; TCRdb calls TRBD1, which cannot be checked without DNA. Germline-derived CDR1 and CDR2 are SGHVS and FNYEAQ. The CDR3 spans 12 residues. The CDR3 sequence: CASSRDRETQYF.

The chain's CDR3 is CASSLSRDSNQPQHF. J is TRBJ1-5 and V is TRBV7-2; the TCRdb D gene call, TRBD1, has no DNA to confirm it. CDR1 is SGHTA and CDR2 is FQGNSA in the germline V gene. The CDR3 sequence is 15 residues long.

J is TRBJ1-1 and V is TRBV7-9. Germline V gene data show CDR1 as SEHNR and CDR2 as FQNEAQ (reference sequence). The CDR3 is 15 amino acids. This CDR3 is CASSPRTEMNTEAFF.

The chain has TRBV7-3 and TRBJ1-2; TCRdb proposes TRBD1, but this gene call is untestable without DNA. The germline gives CDR1 SGHTA, CDR2 FQGTGA. This CDR3 has 14 residues. This CDR3 reads CASSLTGGPGGYTF.

The chain has TRBV19 and TRBJ1-1. Germline assignment: CDR1 LNHDA and CDR2 SQIVND (reference sequence). The CDR3 extends over 12 amino acids. CDR3: CASSAGITEAFF.

The genes are TRBV25-1 and TRBJ2-7. CDR3 length equals 14 residues. Germline values: CDR1 MGHDK, CDR2 SYGVNS. The CDR3 here is CASIIGTESYEQYF.

This rearrangement joins TRBV12-3 or TRBV12-4 to TRBJ2-1; absent DNA, TCRdb's TRBD1 call cannot be checked. This CDR3 is 15 amino acids long. CDR3 amino acids: CASSFPGQRYNEQFF.

This chain connects TRBV27 to TRBJ2-3. Germline V gene lookup returns CDR1 MNHEY and CDR2 SMNVEV (reference sequence). The CDR3 spans 13 residues. Here the CDR3 reads CASSLGSSDTQYF.

The CDR3: CASSNWDGDNEQFF. The chain has TRBV7-3 and TRBJ2-1; TCRdb designates TRBD1, a call that cannot be tested without DNA. Germline CDR1 SGHTA, CDR2 FQGTGA. The CDR3 sequence is 14 residues long.

This rearrangement joins TRBV29-1 to TRBJ1-4. CDR1 is SQVTM, CDR2 ANQGSEA, per germline. The CDR3 length is 13 residues. This CDR3 is CSIKTGRAEKLFF.

This chain uses TRBV4-3 with TRBJ1-2. The CDR3 totals 16 residues. Germline-derived CDR1 and CDR2 are LGHNA and YSLEER. The CDR3 region is CASSQGMEGANYGYTF.

The chain recombines TRBV9 with TRBJ2-5; checking the TCRdb D call of TRBD1 is not possible without DNA. Looked up from germline, CDR1 is SGDLS and CDR2 is YYNGEE. CDR3 size: 14 residues. The CDR3 loop reads CASSVEEAEETQYF.